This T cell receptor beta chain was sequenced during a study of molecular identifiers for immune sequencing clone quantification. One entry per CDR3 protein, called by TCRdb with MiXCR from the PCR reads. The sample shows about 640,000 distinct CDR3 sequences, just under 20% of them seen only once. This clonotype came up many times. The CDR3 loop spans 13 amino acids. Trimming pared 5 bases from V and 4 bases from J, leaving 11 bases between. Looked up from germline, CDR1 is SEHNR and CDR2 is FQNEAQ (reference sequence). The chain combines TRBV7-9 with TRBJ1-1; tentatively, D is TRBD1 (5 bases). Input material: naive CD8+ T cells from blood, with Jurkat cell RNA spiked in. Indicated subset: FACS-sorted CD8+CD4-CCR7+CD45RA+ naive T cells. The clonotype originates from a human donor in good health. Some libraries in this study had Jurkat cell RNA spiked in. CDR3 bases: TGTGCCAGCAGCCCCGATGGGGGCACTGAAGCTTTCTTT. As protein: CASSPDGGTEAFF.